The clone carrying this TCR beta chain was found a few times. The antigen is not known. This entry comes from a study of regulatory T cells in long-lasting Graves disease. Study conclusions and caveats: Persistent disease showed a preference for TRBV28, TRBJ1-2 and TRBJ2-5.

The CDR3 sequence is 13 residues long. V lost 3 bases to trimming and J lost 8 bases; unmatched junction nucleotides: 2. From germline, CDR1 is KGHSH and CDR2 LQKENI. Noted time point: newly diagnosed GD, antithyroid drugs for less than 3 months. Making the TCR library involved RNA that had been extracted from PBMCs. iRepertoire HTBI primers and Arm-PCR of CDR3 regions built TCR beta libraries. Via MiXCR, TCRdb re-called the multiplex PCR reads, giving one row per CDR3 protein. The sample lists about 420,000 distinct CDR3 sequences; 15% to 20% were seen once. This sample was also put to use in a study of T cells in Graves' hyperthyroidism and ophthalmopathy. This second report adds: Most thyroid clonotypes expanded above 0.001 appeared in blood too.

The receptor was derived from a woman younger than 30 with Graves disease. The chain couples TRBV18 to TRBJ2-1, with 9 bases lining up with TRBD1. The specimen comprised peripheral blood mononuclear cells (PBMCs), sampled at new diagnosis, from a patient treated with antithyroid drugs. CDR3 region: CASSPGQGDEQFF. The CDR3 region has the DNA TGTGCCAGCTCACCGGGACAGGGTGATGAGCAGTTCTTC.